The entry below describes one T cell receptor beta chain. The CDR3 has 15 residues. J gave up 6 bases and V 1 base, and 5 bases lay outside the gene matches. Looked up from germline, CDR1 is SGHRS and CDR2 is YFSETQ. The entry originates in a study of cytomegalovirus exposure and HLA in healthy donors. Study at large: Ancestry clustering placed 81% of about 400 genotyped donors in the Caucasian-associated cluster.

PCR primers comprised 60 Vbeta and 13 Jbeta primers. Repertoires were generated with immunoSEQ multiplex PCR, while TCRdb's copy carries only in-frame clones and drops some. The table records over 150,000 clones, about 77% of them present only once. The chain links TRBV5-1 to TRBJ2-2; 8 positions match TRBD1. This TCR was recovered from a woman aged 25 to 39 in good health and CMV-seronegative. Source material: PBMCs. In DNA form, the CDR3 reads TGCGCCAGCAGCTTGAGCCTACAGGGGGCCGGGGAGCTGTTTTTT. Encoded protein: CASSLSLQGAGELFF.